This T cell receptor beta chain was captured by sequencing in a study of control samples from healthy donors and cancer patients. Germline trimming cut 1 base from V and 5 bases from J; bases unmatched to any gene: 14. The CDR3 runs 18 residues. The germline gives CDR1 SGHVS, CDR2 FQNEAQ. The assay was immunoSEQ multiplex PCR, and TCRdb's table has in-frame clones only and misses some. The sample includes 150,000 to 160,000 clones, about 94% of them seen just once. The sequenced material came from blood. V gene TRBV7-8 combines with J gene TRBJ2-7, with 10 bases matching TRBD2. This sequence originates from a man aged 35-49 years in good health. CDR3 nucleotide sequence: TGTGCCAGCAGCTTAGTGCTCAGGTCGAGCGGGGGGGTAGACGAGCAGTACTTC. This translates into CASSLVLRSSGGVDEQYF.